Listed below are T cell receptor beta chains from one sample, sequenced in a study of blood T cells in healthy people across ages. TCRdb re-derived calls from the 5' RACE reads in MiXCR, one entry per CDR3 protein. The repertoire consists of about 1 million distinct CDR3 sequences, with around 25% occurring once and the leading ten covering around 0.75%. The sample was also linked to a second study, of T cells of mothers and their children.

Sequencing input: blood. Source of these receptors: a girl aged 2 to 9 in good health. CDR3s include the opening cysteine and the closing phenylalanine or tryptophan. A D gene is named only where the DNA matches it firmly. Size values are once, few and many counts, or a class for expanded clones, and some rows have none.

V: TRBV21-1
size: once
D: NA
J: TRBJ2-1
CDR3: CASRTGLAGVPCSYNEQFF
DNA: TGTGCCAGCAGAACCGGACTAGCGGGGGTCCCGTGCTCCTACAATGAGCAGTTCTTC

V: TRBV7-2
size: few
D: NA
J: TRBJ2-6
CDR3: CASSLVVSGANVLTF
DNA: TGTGCCAGCAGCTTAGTTGTCTCTGGGGCCAACGTCCTGACTTTC

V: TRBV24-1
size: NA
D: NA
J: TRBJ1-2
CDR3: CATSDATGNSDYGYTF
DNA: TGTGCCACCAGTGACGCTACAGGGAATAGTGACTATGGCTACACCTTC

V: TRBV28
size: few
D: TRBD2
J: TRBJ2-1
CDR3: CASSLTSGHNEQFF
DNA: TGTGCCAGCAGTTTAACTAGCGGTCACAATGAGCAGTTCTTC

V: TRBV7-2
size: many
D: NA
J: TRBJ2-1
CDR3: CASSLARVSYNEQFF
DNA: TGTGCCAGCAGCTTAGCTCGGGTCTCTTACAATGAGCAGTTCTTC

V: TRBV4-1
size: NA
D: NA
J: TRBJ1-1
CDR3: CASSHPPGAVMNTEAFF
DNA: TGCGCCAGCAGCCATCCCCCAGGGGCAGTCATGAACACTGAAGCTTTCTTT

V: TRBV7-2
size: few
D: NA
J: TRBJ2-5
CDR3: CASSLDYGQETQYF
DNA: TGTGCCAGCAGCTTAGACTATGGGCAAGAGACCCAGTACTTC

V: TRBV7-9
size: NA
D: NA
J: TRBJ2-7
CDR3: CASSLEGKTYEQYF
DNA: TGTGCCAGCAGCTTAGAAGGGAAGACCTACGAGCAGTACTTC

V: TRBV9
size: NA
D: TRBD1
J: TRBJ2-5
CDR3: CASSATGQETQYF
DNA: TGTGCCAGCAGCGCGACAGGGCAAGAGACCCAGTACTTC

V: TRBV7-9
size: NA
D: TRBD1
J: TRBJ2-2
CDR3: CASEQGAGELFF
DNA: TGTGCCAGCGAGCAGGGGGCCGGGGAGCTGTTTTTT

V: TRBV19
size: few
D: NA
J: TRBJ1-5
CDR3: CASSIDGINQPQHF
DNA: TGTGCCAGTAGTATAGACGGTATCAATCAGCCCCAGCATTTT

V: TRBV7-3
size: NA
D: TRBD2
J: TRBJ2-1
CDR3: CASSLIDMGLAGTNEQFF
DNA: TGTGCCAGCAGCTTAATAGATATGGGGCTAGCGGGAACCAATGAGCAGTTCTTC

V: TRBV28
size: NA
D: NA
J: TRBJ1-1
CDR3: CASSYPGSVLAFF
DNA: TGTGCCAGCAGTTACCCAGGCTCGGTATTAGCTTTCTTT

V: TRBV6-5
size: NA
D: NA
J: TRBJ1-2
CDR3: CASSSLLSGGYTF
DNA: TGTGCCAGCAGTTCCCTGTTAAGTGGAGGCTACACTTTC

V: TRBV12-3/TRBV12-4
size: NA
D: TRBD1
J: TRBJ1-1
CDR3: CASSLVTGGMNEAFF
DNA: TGTGCCAGCAGTTTAGTTACAGGGGGGATGAATGAAGCTTTCTTT

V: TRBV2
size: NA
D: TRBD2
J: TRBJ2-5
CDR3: CASSGWGGSYFF
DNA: TGTGCCAGCAGTGGATGGGGCGGGAGTTATTTCTTC

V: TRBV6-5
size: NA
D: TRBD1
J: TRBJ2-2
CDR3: CASLGGQSPGELFF
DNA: TGTGCCAGCCTAGGGGGACAGAGTCCCGGGGAGCTGTTTTTT

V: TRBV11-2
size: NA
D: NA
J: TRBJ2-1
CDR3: CASSLGPYIAAGGNEQFF
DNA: TGTGCCAGCAGCTTAGGCCCATACATAGCGGCCGGTGGCAATGAGCAGTTCTTC

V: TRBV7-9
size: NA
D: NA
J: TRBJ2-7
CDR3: CASSLSGTRDYEQYF
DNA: TGTGCCAGCAGCTTAAGCGGGACAAGGGACTACGAGCAGTACTTC

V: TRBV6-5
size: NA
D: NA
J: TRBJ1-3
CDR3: CASSYSRGMGNTIYF
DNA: TGTGCCAGCAGTTACTCTCGGGGGATGGGAAACACCATATATTTT

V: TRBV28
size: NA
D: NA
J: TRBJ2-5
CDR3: CASRQAKETQYF
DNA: TGTGCCAGCAGACAGGCGAAAGAGACCCAGTACTTC

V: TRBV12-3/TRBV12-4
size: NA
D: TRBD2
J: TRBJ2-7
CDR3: CASSLPGLAEHEQYF
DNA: TGTGCCAGCAGTTTACCGGGACTAGCGGAACACGAGCAGTACTTC

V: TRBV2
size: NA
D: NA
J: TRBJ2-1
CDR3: CASSERGGIYNEQFF
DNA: TGTGCCAGCAGTGAAAGAGGAGGAATCTACAATGAGCAGTTCTTC

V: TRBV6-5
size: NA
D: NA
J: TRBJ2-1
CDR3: CASSWENEQFF
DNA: TGTGCCAGCAGTTGGGAGAATGAGCAGTTCTTC

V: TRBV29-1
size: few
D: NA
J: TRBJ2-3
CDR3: CSVEEVSDTQYF
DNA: TGCAGCGTTGAAGAGGTCTCAGATACGCAGTATTTT

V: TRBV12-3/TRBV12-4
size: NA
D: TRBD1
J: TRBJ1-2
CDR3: CASSLFQGEVGYTF
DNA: TGTGCCAGCAGTCTCTTCCAGGGGGAGGTGGGCTACACCTTC

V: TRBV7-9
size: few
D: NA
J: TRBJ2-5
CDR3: CASSTTTGQETQYF
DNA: TGTGCCAGCAGCACTACGACAGGACAAGAGACCCAGTACTTC

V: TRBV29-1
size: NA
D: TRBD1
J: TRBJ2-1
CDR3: CSVDSQGQEYNEQFF
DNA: TGCAGCGTTGATTCCCAGGGACAGGAGTACAATGAGCAGTTCTTC

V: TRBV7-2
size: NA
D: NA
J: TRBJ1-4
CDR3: CASSPGWTNEKLFF
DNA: TGTGCCAGCAGCCCTGGATGGACTAATGAAAAACTGTTTTTT

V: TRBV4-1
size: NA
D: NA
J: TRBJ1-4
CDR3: CASSRPGHRATNEKLFF
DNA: TGCGCCAGCAGCCGTCCGGGACACCGCGCAACTAATGAAAAACTGTTTTTT

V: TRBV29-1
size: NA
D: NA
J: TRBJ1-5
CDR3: CSVETGLNQPQHF
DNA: TGCAGCGTTGAAACCGGTCTCAATCAGCCCCAGCATTTT

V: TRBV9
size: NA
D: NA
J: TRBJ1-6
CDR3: CASSAVLSSYNSPLHF
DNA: TGTGCCAGCAGCGCAGTATTAAGCTCCTATAATTCACCCCTCCACTTT

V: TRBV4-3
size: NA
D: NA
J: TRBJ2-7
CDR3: CASSQGRGSIYEQYF
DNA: TGCGCCAGCAGCCAAGGAAGGGGATCGATCTACGAGCAGTACTTC

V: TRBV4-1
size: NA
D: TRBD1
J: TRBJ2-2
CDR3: CASSLKGTGDTGELFF
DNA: TGCGCCAGCAGCCTGAAAGGGACAGGGGACACCGGGGAGCTGTTTTTT

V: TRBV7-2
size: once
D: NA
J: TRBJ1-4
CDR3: CVSSWGITNEKLFF
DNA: TGTGTCAGCAGCTGGGGGATAACTAATGAAAAACTGTTTTTT

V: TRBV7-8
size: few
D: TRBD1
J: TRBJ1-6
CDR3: CASRLGTENSPLHF
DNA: TGTGCCAGCAGACTCGGGACAGAAAATTCACCCCTCCACTTT